This paragraph reports one T cell receptor beta chain. Its antigen is undetermined. The sample is drawn from a study of cytomegalovirus exposure and HLA in healthy donors. The study's findings and limits: The dataset shows that most TCR sequences were rare, while some public TCRs occurred in many donors.

With 60 Vbeta and 13 Jbeta primers, the PCR was carried out. Assay used: immunoSEQ multiplex PCR; TCRdb lists only in-frame clones, some missing. Of fewer than 200,000 clones listed, more than 65% are singletons. V dropped 0 bases and J dropped 10; count of bases not matched to a gene: 8. Germline-derived CDR1 and CDR2 are MNHEY and SVGAGI. The CDR3 is made up of 16 amino acids. Sequences were obtained from PBMCs. The clonotype comes from a woman aged 45 to 65 in good health and CMV-seronegative. This sequence joins TRBV6-5 and TRBJ2-1; 11 positions agree with TRBD2. The CDR3 sequence is CASSYSQGLAAPEQFF. CDR3 DNA sequence: TGTGCCAGCAGTTACTCCCAGGGACTAGCGGCACCCGAGCAGTTCTTC.